The 28 T cell receptor beta chains in this list originate from one sample, sequenced in a study of healthy donors' naive CD4 and CD8 T cells. TCR libraries were built from 500 to 600 ng of total RNA by linear amplification. One entry per CDR3 protein, called by TCRdb with MiXCR from the reads. Among about 180,000 distinct CDR3 sequences, around 80% were seen once, and the ten largest hold about 2.4%. Input material: naive CD4+ and CD8+ T cells sorted from blood, pooled from several donors. The receptors were sampled from a pool of human donors in good health; the sample pools cells from several healthy donors.

V usage is TRBV7-8 and J usage is TRBJ2-7, with 10 bases matching TRBD1. This CDR3 comprises 15 residues. V lost 7 bases, J lost 2 bases, and 8 bases stayed unmatched. Germline V CDR1 and CDR2: SGHVS, FQNEAQ. The CDR3 reads CASTLFGQGAYEQYF. CDR3 coding DNA: TGTGCCAGCACCCTATTTGGACAGGGGGCCTACGAGCAGTACTTC.

This chain uses TRBV6-5 with TRBJ2-1, with 9 bases matching TRBD2. Germline V gene lookup returns CDR1 MNHEY and CDR2 SVGAGI. The trim removed 2 bases at V and 5 bases at J, leaving 7 bases unmatched. This CDR3 region has 16 residues. CDR3 region: CASSYGAGGSDNEQFF. For the CDR3, the DNA is TGTGCCAGCAGTTACGGGGCGGGAGGGTCCGACAATGAGCAGTTCTTC.

This chain links TRBV19 with TRBJ2-5; no clear D. The CDR3 loop spans 13 amino acids. V lost 5 bases, J lost 2 bases, and 9 bases lay in between. Per the germline V gene, CDR1 is LNHDA and CDR2 is SQIVND (reference sequence). The CDR3 loop reads CASSGAQQETQYF. The CDR3 nucleotides are TGTGCCAGTAGTGGAGCACAGCAAGAGACCCAGTACTTC.

This clonotype was picked up a small number of times. J is TRBJ2-1 and V is TRBV6-1; TRBD1 matches at 8 bases. Germline V lookup: CDR1 MNHNS, CDR2 SASEGT. V lost 5 bases and J lost 1; bases outside the gene matches: 7. The CDR3 contains 16 residues. This CDR3 is CASSQRTGPSYNEQFF. CDR3 sequence (DNA): TGTGCCAGCAGTCAACGGACAGGGCCTTCCTACAATGAGCAGTTCTTC.

V usage is TRBV24-1 and J usage is TRBJ1-2; TRBD1 matches 7 bases. Trimming cost V 3 bases and J 2 bases; bases outside gene matches: 5. This CDR3 has 15 amino acids. CDR1 KGHDR and CDR2 SFDVKD come from the germline V gene. The CDR3 nucleotides read TGTGCCACCAGTGATGCCGGGACAGCAAACTATGGCTACACCTTC. It is translated as CATSDAGTANYGYTF.

V usage is TRBV6-2 or TRBV6-3 and J usage is TRBJ2-7; 7 bases agree with TRBD1. The CDR3 is 14 residues long. J gave up 0 bases and V 5 bases, and 4 bases lay outside the gene matches. CDR1 is MNHEY, CDR2 SVGEGT, per germline. CDR3 nucleotides: TGTGCCAGCAGTGCCACAGGGGTCTCCTACGAGCAGTACTTC. This encodes CASSATGVSYEQYF.

V and J are TRBV6-2 or TRBV6-3 and TRBJ1-1; D unresolved. This CDR3 contains 15 residues. Germline assignment: CDR1 MNHEY and CDR2 SVGEGT. Trimming removed 4 bases at V and 0 bases at J, with 12 bases between. CDR3: CASSSPTYMNTEAFF. CDR3 DNA: TGTGCCAGCAGTTCGCCGACCTACATGAACACTGAAGCTTTCTTT.

This chain joins TRBV10-3 and TRBJ2-1; 13 bases line up with TRBD2. CDR1 and CDR2 (germline): ENHRY, SYGVKD. The CDR3 runs to 17 residues. V was clipped by 5 bases and J by 4 bases; unmatched bases: 8. Here the CDR3 reads CAISYSGTSGVYNEQFF. The CDR3 coding sequence is TGTGCCATCAGTTACTCCGGGACTAGCGGGGTTTACAATGAGCAGTTCTTC.

In DNA form, the CDR3 reads TGCAGCGTTGAGGGGGGCAGGCGAAGCACAGATACGCAGTATTTT. This gives the protein CSVEGGRRSTDTQYF. The V call is TRBV29-1, the J call TRBJ2-3; D is tentatively TRBD1 or TRBD2 (6 bases each). The CDR3 spans 15 residues. Trimming left V 3 bases short and J 0 bases short, with 13 bases between. Germline V gives CDR1 SQVTM, CDR2 ANQGSEA.

CDR3 coding DNA: TGTGCCATCAGTGAGTCGTTTATGAACACTGAAGCTTTCTTT. Translating gives CAISESFMNTEAFF. The chain recombines TRBV10-3 with TRBJ1-1; D is unresolved. CDR3 size: 14 residues. The V and J ends lost 0 bases and 0 bases respectively, with 5 bases between them. Germline V gene sequence: CDR1 ENHRY, CDR2 SYGVKD.

This sequence joins TRBV5-4 and TRBJ2-1; D gene unclear. The CDR3 covers 12 residues. CDR1 and CDR2 (germline): SGHNT, YYREEE (reference sequence). V lost 0 bases and J lost 8, with 6 bases in between. The CDR3 sequence is CASSLEWDEQFF. DNA of the CDR3: TGTGCCAGCAGCTTGGAGTGGGATGAGCAGTTCTTC. Full variable domain (remainder filled in from reference TRBV5-4 and TRBJ2-1): ETGVTQSPTHLIKTRGQQVTLRCSSQSGHNTVSWYQQALGQGPQFIFQYYREEENGRGNFPPRFSGLQFPNYSSELNVNALELDDSALYLCASSLEWDEQFFGPGTRLTVL.

This chain links TRBV19 with TRBJ1-2; TRBD1 aligns across 10 bases. Germline trimming cut 3 bases from V and 7 bases from J; bases unmatched to any gene: 5. CDR1 is LNHDA and CDR2 is SQIVND in the germline V gene (reference sequence). CDR3 length: 14 amino acids. Here the CDR3 reads CASSIGTGALGYTF. The DNA of the CDR3 is TGTGCCAGTAGTATCGGGACAGGGGCTCTTGGCTACACCTTC.

The V and J genes are TRBV15 and TRBJ2-5; D assignment may be TRBD1 or TRBD2 (6 bases each). The V gene's germline CDR1 is LNHNV and CDR2 YYDKDF (reference sequence). This CDR3 spans 14 amino acids. V gave up 5 bases and J gave up 0 bases, with 10 bases separating them. The CDR3 DNA follows: TGTGCCACCAGCGGTAGGGGGGACCAAGAGACCCAGTACTTC. Protein: CATSGRGDQETQYF.

Only a few counts were recorded for this clonotype. This chain connects TRBV29-1 to TRBJ1-1; 8 nucleotides agree with TRBD1. V shed 7 bases and J 1 base; nucleotides not matched to a gene: 5. Germline values: CDR1 SQVTM, CDR2 ANQGSEA. The CDR3 spans 13 residues. The CDR3 nucleotides are TGCAGCGCTAGGACAGGGCCGAACACTGAAGCTTTCTTT. This translates into CSARTGPNTEAFF.

The J gene is TRBJ2-7, the V gene TRBV6-1; D is possibly TRBD1 (6 bases). The length of the CDR3 is 15 residues. V was pared by 2 bases and J by 7 bases, with 18 bases between. From germline, CDR1 is MNHNS and CDR2 SASEGT. The CDR3 bases are TGTGCCAGCAGTGAAATGGGACAACCTGCTGGGGAGCAGTACTTC. As protein: CASSEMGQPAGEQYF.

The genes are TRBV12-3 or TRBV12-4 and TRBJ2-3, with D possibly matching TRBD1 (6 bases). The CDR3 contains 12 residues. V dropped 6 bases and J dropped 6 bases, with 10 bases sitting between them. CDR3 loop: CASSWGRDTQYF. CDR3 DNA: TGTGCCAGCAGCTGGGGGCGGGATACGCAGTATTTT.

Concerning this clonotype itself: Relative to the germline gene, one junction end is altered; a read error may explain this. The V call is TRBV4-2, the J call TRBJ2-3; TRBD2 matches at 9 bases. Germline values: CDR1 LGHNA, CDR2 YNFKEQ. The CDR3 spans 16 residues. DNA of the CDR3: TGCGCCAGCAGCCCTTATAGCGGGAGCTTCGCAGATACGCAGTATTTT. Translating it yields CASSPYSGSFADTQYF.

The V gene is TRBV12-3 or TRBV12-4, the J gene TRBJ2-7; no clear D. V lost 3 bases and J 5 bases, leaving 8 bases between the germline ends. The CDR3 runs to 12 residues. CDR3 residues: CASSLILDEQYF. CDR3 sequence (DNA): TGTGCCAGCAGTTTGATTTTGGACGAGCAGTACTTC.

This clonotype was counted between two and nine times. The CDR3 is CASSYMSMGDLTEAFF. The CDR3 DNA is TGTGCCAGCAGTTACATGAGTATGGGGGATTTAACTGAAGCTTTCTTT. V gene TRBV6-5 combines with J gene TRBJ1-1, with a weak D call TRBD1 (5 bases). Germline V lookup: CDR1 MNHEY, CDR2 SVGAGI. The CDR3 runs 16 residues. V was pared by 2 bases and J by 5 bases, with 18 bases between.

This chain links TRBV27 with TRBJ1-2; D is ambiguous. The germline V and J ends were trimmed by 3 bases and 5 bases, with 16 bases remaining between them. The length of the CDR3 is 15 residues. CDR1 is MNHEY and CDR2 is SMNVEV in the germline V gene (reference sequence). The CDR3 reads CASSFAYSGLYGYTF. CDR3 DNA: TGTGCCAGCAGTTTTGCGTACAGCGGCTTATATGGCTACACCTTC.

This clonotype was found a few times. The J gene is TRBJ2-5, the V gene TRBV6-5; D may be TRBD2 (7 bases). The V end was cut by 5 bases, the J end by 4 bases, with 23 bases between. The CDR3 is 17 amino acids. Germline CDR1 is MNHEY and CDR2 is SVGAGI. DNA of the CDR3: TGTGCCAGCAGTAGGGGGTTGGGGGCGGGAGAAGGAGAGACCCAGTACTTC. It specifies CASSRGLGAGEGETQYF.

Only a few counts were recorded for this clonotype. The gene calls are TRBV4-2 and TRBJ1-6; perhaps TRBD1 as D (5 bases). Germline-derived CDR1 and CDR2 are LGHNA and YNFKEQ. CDR3 size: 15 residues. Trimming removed 0 bases at V and 7 bases at J, with 10 bases between. The CDR3 DNA follows: TGTGCCAGCAGCCAAGATGGGGCGGGGAATTCACCCCTCCACTTT. Translating it yields CASSQDGAGNSPLHF.

The rearrangement links TRBV5-6 to TRBJ2-7; D unresolved. In germline, CDR1 is SGHDT, CDR2 YYEEEE. V was shortened by 2 bases and J by 4 bases, with 10 bases between the two germline ends. This CDR3 region has 13 residues. For the CDR3, the DNA is TGTGCCAGCAGCTTCCAGGCCCAATACGAGCAGTACGTC. It codes for CASSFQAQYEQYV.

This sequence joins TRBV12-3 or TRBV12-4 and TRBJ2-2, with D tentatively TRBD1 or TRBD2 (5 bases each). The CDR3 has 14 amino acids. V lost 5 bases and J 5 bases, leaving 12 bases between the germline ends. CDR3 in amino acids: CASSRTWETGELFF. The CDR3 DNA reads as TGTGCCAGCAGTCGGACATGGGAGACCGGGGAGCTGTTTTTT.

This rearrangement joins TRBV29-1 to TRBJ2-7; 10 bases align to TRBD1. The V and J ends lost 7 bases and 5 bases, in that order; junction bases with no gene match: 5. The CDR3 runs 12 residues. Per the germline V gene, CDR1 is SQVTM and CDR2 is ANQGSEA. The DNA for the CDR3 is TGCAGCGCCCAGACAGGGGGCAACGAGCAGTACTTC. Residues: CSAQTGGNEQYF.

DNA of the CDR3: TGTGCCAGTAGTGTCACCGGGACAGAATACTACGAGCAGTACTTC. This sequence encodes CASSVTGTEYYEQYF. V gene TRBV19 combines with J gene TRBJ2-7; 7 bases agree with TRBD1. The CDR3 length is 15 residues. V lost 5 bases, J lost 3 bases, and 10 bases stayed unmatched. Germline V gene lookup returns CDR1 LNHDA and CDR2 SQIVND (reference sequence). The variable domain in full, with the rest retrieved from reference TRBV19 and TRBJ2-7, is DGGITQSPKYLFRKEGQNVTLSCEQNLNHDAMYWYRQDPGQGLRLIYYSQIVNDFQKGDIAEGYSVSREKKESFPLTVTSAQKNPTAFYLCASSVTGTEYYEQYFGPGTRLTVT.

The V and J genes are TRBV6-2 or TRBV6-3 and TRBJ2-7; D unresolved. Deletions cut 2 bases from V and 2 bases from J, with 7 bases between. CDR3 length equals 13 residues. Germline V lookup: CDR1 MNHEY, CDR2 SVGEGT. CDR3 bases: TGTGCCAGCAGTTACATAGAGACCTACGAGCAGTACTTC. This codes for CASSYIETYEQYF.

The chain uses TRBV6-6 and TRBJ2-4; possibly TRBD1 for D (6 bases). Trimming stripped 10 bases from V and 6 bases from J, with 22 bases between. This CDR3 spans 15 amino acids. Germline CDR1 reads MNHNY; CDR2 reads SVGAGI (reference sequence). CDR3 sequence: CATTIEQGPGNIQYF. The CDR3 DNA is TGTGCCACGACGATAGAGCAGGGGCCGGGAAACATTCAGTACTTC.